This T cell receptor beta chain came from a study of PD-L1 blockade in urothelial cancer (TCRdb year 2017). Study-wide context: Therapy was started at some point between 2014 and 2016 for all patients, and atezolizumab 1,200 mg was administered intravenously every 3 weeks. About 90% of the roughly 29 patients were identified as males with urothelial cancer of bladder origin, and a prior smoking history was reported by 18 of 29 patients. Patients had an ECOG performance status of 0 or 1 and had received between 0 and 3 prior chemotherapy regimens. Blood samples were analyzed at two time points: 3 weeks after treatment start (second dose) and 6 weeks after treatment start. Blood samples gave a median of around 140,000 T cells and roughly 83,000 unique TCRs, with a median clonality of roughly 0.081. The study, an exploratory multi-omic analysis, examined somatic, immune and clinical correlates of response to PD-L1 blockade with atezolizumab in urothelial cancer. Pretreatment tumor samples and matched peripheral blood, collected serially before and after atezolizumab treatment, underwent TCR sequencing. Durable clinical benefit meant progression-free survival longer than 6 months, and TCR features were also tested against progression-free and overall survival. In the same patients who had TCR sequencing, pretreatment tumors also underwent whole exome sequencing and RNA sequencing. Durable clinical benefit was achieved by nine patients and was not achieved by 20 patients. Pretreatment blood TCR-seq was available for about 28 patients, at least one posttreatment blood collection was obtained for 25 or so patients, and tumor TCR-seq was available for 25 or so patients.

A cohort of roughly 30 patients with locally advanced or metastatic urothelial carcinoma, treated at Memorial Sloan Kettering on a trial protocol, was included. Peripheral blood mononuclear cells were collected pretreatment and during treatment, with between 1 and 8 total time points per patient. The Qiagen DNeasy Blood extraction kit was used to purify genomic DNA from total PBMCs and from tumor samples. Collected pretreatment and during treatment, PBMCs were isolated and stored as previously described. This clone came up a few times. No cognate antigen has been identified for it. No much larger clone is present one base from it, and per-base qualities are unavailable. To estimate absolute template abundance from read counts, synthetic TCR analog templates were spiked into each PCR. The immunoSEQ assay used bias-controlled V and J gene primers to amplify TCRbeta CDR3 regions from genomic DNA. Rearranged TCRbeta segments were sequenced at approximately 20X coverage. The paper's processing steps were these. Sequencing errors were corrected by clustering, and CDR3s were annotated against IMGT so that V, D and J genes could be assigned. Downstream analyses used only productive TCRbeta rearrangements, leaving out any out-of-frame or stop-codon sequences. Clonality was computed as one minus Shannon entropy normalized by the log of the number of unique productive sequences. Fisher's exact test with Benjamini-Hochberg correction, at a threshold of adjusted p below 0.01, was used to find clones that differed between time points or between blood and tumor. TCRdb's version of the immuneACCESS table is confined to in-frame rearrangements and falls short of the full clone set. An unresolved V gene accounts for under half of the shortfall where checked; the remainder is of unknown origin. Clone size and the V and J calls come from that table; the DNA yielded D and trimming. The sample contains approximately 52,000 clones, approximately 80% of them found a single time. Clones ranked in the top ten supply less than 4.5% of the sample.

General study outcomes and caveats: Improved progression-free and overall survival was associated with having pretreatment peripheral blood TCR clonality below the median. Greater expansion of tumor-associated TCR clones in peripheral blood 3 weeks after the start of treatment was observed in patients with durable benefit (n of about 21, p = 0.022). Because the sample size was small (n ≈ 27) and many exploratory analyses were performed, the results are intended to be hypothesis-generating.

Based on the germline V gene, the CDR1 and CDR2 sequences are SGHVS and FQNEAQ. Trimming removed 4 bases from V and 2 bases from J, leaving 11 bases between the germline ends. The CDR3 measures 15 amino acids from cysteine to phenylalanine. Only the CDR3 portion is preserved as DNA: 45 bases, with reading frame beginning at the first base. This specimen was PBMCs, taken around atezolizumab (anti-PD-L1) treatment. The rearrangement joined TRBV7-8 to TRBJ2-2, with TRBD1 tentatively as D gene (5 bases match). This receptor was identified in a man between 65 and 79 years old with urothelial cancer. The nucleotides read TGTGCCAGCAGCTACATCAGGGATAACACCGGGGAGCTGTTTTTT. It codes for CASSYIRDNTGELFF.